The 31 T cell receptor beta chains below all came from one sample that was sequenced in a study of cytotoxic CD8 clonotypes in ibrutinib-treated CLL. Sequencing used immunoSEQ multiplex PCR; TCRdb keeps in-frame clones, though not all of them. The table shows around 160,000 clones, with 70% to 90% occurring only once. The source material was PBMCs, sampled at disease progression, from a patient treated with ibrutinib. The receptors here all came from a human donor with chronic lymphocytic leukemia.

The CDR3 here is CASSLAGGLASYEQYF. The CDR3 DNA sequence: TGTGCCAGCAGCTTAGCGGGGGGTTTGGCTAGCTACGAGCAGTACTTC. This sequence joins TRBV7-6 and TRBJ2-7; D possibly corresponds to TRBD2 (6 bases). Germline loops: CDR1 SGHVS, CDR2 FNYEAQ. Trimming removed 0 bases from V and 3 bases from J, with 15 bases in between. This CDR3 has 16 residues.

V and J are TRBV30 and TRBJ2-7, with a possible D match to TRBD1 (6 bases). Germline V CDR1 and CDR2: GTSNPN, SVGIG (reference sequence). Trimming took off 2 bases at V and 2 bases at J, with 10 bases between the two ends. This CDR3 region has 13 residues. CDR3 protein: CAWSIQGAYEQYF. DNA for the CDR3: TGTGCCTGGAGTATACAGGGAGCCTACGAGCAGTACTTC. Using reference TRBV30 and TRBJ2-7 for the parts outside the CDR3, the full variable domain is SQTIHQWPATLVQPVGSPLSLECTVEGTSNPNLYWYRQAAGRGLQLLFYSVGIGQISSEVPQNLSASRPQDRQFILSSKKLLLSDSGFYLCAWSIQGAYEQYFGPGTRLTVT.

V usage is TRBV7-3 and J usage is TRBJ2-3; D may be TRBD1 (6 bases). The ends were cut back, 1 base at V and 0 bases at J, with 11 bases in the middle. This CDR3 is 16 amino acids long. From germline, CDR1 is SGHTA and CDR2 FQGTGA. CDR3 bases: TGTGCCAGCAGCTTAAGAATAGGGGGAAGCACAGATACGCAGTATTTT. As protein: CASSLRIGGSTDTQYF.

V usage is TRBV19 and J usage is TRBJ2-2, with 11 bases aligning to TRBD2. Germline V gives CDR1 LNHDA, CDR2 SQIVND (reference sequence). The J segment lost 8 bases and the V segment lost 6 bases, leaving 20 bases of the junction unmatched. The CDR3 sequence is 19 residues long. CDR3 bases: TGTGCCAGTAGCACTCAACGGGGTCAGACTAGCGGGGCGAGGGGGGAGCTGTTTTTT. Protein sequence: CASSTQRGQTSGARGELFF.

This sequence joins TRBV7-2 and TRBJ1-1; no firm D call. The V end was cut by 5 bases, the J end by 0 bases, with 10 bases between. In germline, CDR1 is SGHTA, CDR2 FQGNSA. The CDR3 totals 14 residues. The CDR3 region has the DNA TGTGCCAGCAGCCCCCGGACCATGAACACTGAAGCTTTCTTT. Protein product: CASSPRTMNTEAFF.

The chain recombines TRBV7-9 with TRBJ1-1; D is uncertain. The CDR3 sequence is 11 residues long. The V end lost 2 bases, the J end lost 8 bases, and 6 bases lay between the germline ends. Germline assignment: CDR1 SEHNR and CDR2 FQNEAQ (reference sequence). CDR3 amino acids: CASSLSMEAFF. The CDR3 DNA follows: TGTGCCAGCAGCTTATCTATGGAAGCTTTCTTT.

V gene TRBV4-3 combines with J gene TRBJ2-2; no definite D call. Trimming took off 3 bases at V and 4 bases at J, with 9 bases between the two ends. CDR1 and CDR2 (germline): LGHNA, YSLEER. The length of the CDR3 is 14 residues. The DNA of the CDR3 is TGCGCCAGCAGCCAGACGGACGGCACCGGGGAGCTGTTTTTT. Translating gives CASSQTDGTGELFF.

CDR3 DNA: TGTGCCAGCAGTTTGGACAGGGACCAAGAGACCCAGTACTTC. Amino acids: CASSLDRDQETQYF. The gene calls are TRBV25-1 and TRBJ2-5; 8 bases are shared with TRBD1. Looked up from germline, CDR1 is MGHDK and CDR2 is SYGVNS. The CDR3 is 14 amino acids. J gave up 0 bases and V 5 bases, and 2 bases lay outside the gene matches.

V is TRBV10-3 and J is TRBJ2-7, with 11 bases matching TRBD2. CDR3 length equals 15 residues. With 6 bases clipped from V and 2 bases from J, the junction kept 6 bases outside the gene matches. CDR1 and CDR2 from the germline V gene are ENHRY and SYGVKD. Written as DNA, the CDR3 is TGTGCCATCAGGGGGGGACTAGCGGAGACCTACGAGCAGTACTTC. It translates to CAIRGGLAETYEQYF.

The chain combines TRBV5-1 with TRBJ2-1; no reliable D call. Germline V lookup: CDR1 SGHRS, CDR2 YFSETQ. This CDR3 region has 15 residues. V dropped 7 bases and J dropped 2 bases, with 16 bases sitting between them. In DNA form, the CDR3 reads TGCGCCAGCGGCCCGACTTCGCGCGCCTACAATGAGCAGTTCTTC. Translation gives CASGPTSRAYNEQFF.

V is TRBV15 and J is TRBJ2-5; D unresolved. Germline CDR1 reads LNHNV; CDR2 reads YYDKDF (reference sequence). This CDR3 region has 15 residues. Trimming removed 1 base at V and 1 base at J, with 10 bases between. The CDR3 loop is CATSRVSQAQETQYF. CDR3 nucleotide sequence: TGTGCCACCAGCAGAGTGTCGCAGGCCCAAGAGACCCAGTACTTC.

The V call is TRBV19, the J call TRBJ2-3; D is perhaps TRBD1 (5 bases). V lost 5 bases, J lost 2 bases, and 17 bases lay in between. CDR3 size: 16 residues. The germline V gene encodes CDR1 LNHDA and CDR2 SQIVND (reference sequence). The CDR3 DNA is TGTGCCAGTAGTGGAAGGGGTTCACCGACCACAGATACGCAGTATTTT. As protein: CASSGRGSPTTDTQYF.

The chain is built from TRBV9 and TRBJ1-1, with 7 bases aligning to TRBD1. Germline CDR1 SGDLS, CDR2 YYNGEE. The CDR3 extends over 14 amino acids. V dropped 2 bases and J dropped 0; count of bases not matched to a gene: 1. The CDR3, as DNA: TGTGCCAGCAGCGTCGGACAGGTGAACACTGAAGCTTTCTTT. Protein sequence: CASSVGQVNTEAFF. The entire variable domain, with the rest obtained from reference TRBV9 and TRBJ1-1, is as follows: DSGVTQTPKHLITATGQRVTLRCSPRSGDLSVYWYQQSLDQGLQFLIQYYNGEERAKGNILERFSAQQFPDLHSELNLSSLELGDSALYFCASSVGQVNTEAFFGQGTRLTVV.

The chain employs TRBV7-3 and TRBJ2-2, with 7 bases identical to TRBD1. The CDR3 loop spans 16 amino acids. Germline CDR1 SGHTA, CDR2 FQGTGA. The J segment lost 3 bases and the V segment lost 5 bases, leaving 9 bases of the junction unmatched. The CDR3 DNA follows: TGTGCCAGCAGCCCTCGACAGGGAATAGACACCGGGGAGCTGTTTTTT. It is translated as CASSPRQGIDTGELFF.

This chain joins TRBV25-1 and TRBJ2-5, with D possibly matching TRBD2 (7 bases). Germline CDR1 MGHDK, CDR2 SYGVNS. The CDR3 covers 13 residues. Trimming pared 5 bases from V and 4 bases from J, leaving 11 bases between. The CDR3 nucleotides read TGTGCCAGCAGTTTGGGGGGGCGAGAGACCCAGTACTTC. This encodes CASSLGGRETQYF.

The chain employs TRBV7-9 and TRBJ2-3; 9 bases agree with TRBD2. The J segment lost 1 base and the V segment lost 5 bases, leaving 16 bases of the junction unmatched. The CDR3 runs 19 residues. Looked up from germline, CDR1 is SEHNR and CDR2 is FQNEAQ (reference sequence). CDR3: CASSLPFWDSGSGTDTQYF. The CDR3 coding sequence is TGTGCCAGCAGCCTTCCATTCTGGGATAGCGGGAGCGGCACAGATACGCAGTATTTT. Using reference TRBV7-9 and TRBJ2-3 for the parts outside the CDR3, the full variable domain is DTGVSQNPRHKITKRGQNVTFRCDPISEHNRLYWYRQTLGQGPEFLTYFQNEAQLEKSRLLSDRFSAERPKGSFSTLEIQRTEQGDSAMYLCASSLPFWDSGSGTDTQYFGPGTRLTVL.

CDR3 in DNA: TGTGCCAGCAGCTTTAGTGTCAATAACTATGGCTACACCTTC. This translates into CASSFSVNNYGYTF. The chain has TRBV7-2 and TRBJ1-2; no clear D gene. V shed 3 bases and J shed 1 base, with 9 bases lying between them. Per the germline V gene, CDR1 is SGHTA and CDR2 is FQGNSA. This CDR3 contains 14 residues.

The CDR3 DNA is TGTGCCATCAGACGGGATCAGGGCCCCTATGGCTACACCTTC. Its protein product is CAIRRDQGPYGYTF. The chain links TRBV10-3 to TRBJ1-2; possible D gene TRBD1, 5 bases. The germline V gene encodes CDR1 ENHRY and CDR2 SYGVKD. V lost 6 bases, J lost 4 bases, and 15 bases lay in between. The CDR3 contains 14 residues.

This chain connects TRBV7-9 to TRBJ1-2; 7 positions agree with TRBD1. Germline V gene data show CDR1 as SEHNR and CDR2 as FQNEAQ (reference sequence). CDR3 size: 13 residues. V shed 6 bases, J shed 6 bases, and the junction held 7 bases outside the gene matches. The CDR3 nucleotides read TGTGCCAGCAGACCTACAGGGGATAATGGCTACACCTTC. Its translation is CASRPTGDNGYTF.

The chain joins TRBV14 to TRBJ2-7, with 9 nucleotides matching TRBD2. Germline V gives CDR1 SGHDN, CDR2 FVKESK. The length of the CDR3 is 16 residues. Germline trimming cut 3 bases from V and 2 bases from J; bases unmatched to any gene: 8. In DNA form, the CDR3 reads TGTGCCAGCAGCCAGGCAGGAAGCGGGAGGACCTACGAGCAGTACTTC. Amino acids: CASSQAGSGRTYEQYF.

The chain combines TRBV7-2 with TRBJ2-1; D is tentatively TRBD1 or TRBD2 (6 bases each). Per the germline V gene, CDR1 is SGHTA and CDR2 is FQGNSA. The V end was cut by 4 bases, the J end by 7 bases, with 17 bases between. The CDR3 runs to 15 residues. The CDR3 DNA sequence: TGTGCCAGCAGCTCCAGGGGAGGCGGGCTGAATGAGCAGTTCTTC. Encoded protein: CASSSRGGGLNEQFF.

J is TRBJ1-5 and V is TRBV7-3, with TRBD1 as a possible D gene (6 bases). The V end lost 4 bases, the J end lost 5 bases, and 9 bases lay between the germline ends. This CDR3 has 13 residues. The germline V gene has CDR1 SGHTA and CDR2 FQGTGA. The CDR3 region has the DNA TGTGCCAGCAGCTCAGGGGAGCATCAGCCCCAGCATTTT. Amino acids: CASSSGEHQPQHF.

This clone was counted a few times. The V and J genes are TRBV5-1 and TRBJ2-5; D possibly corresponds to TRBD1 (5 bases). The germline CDR1 and CDR2 sequences are SGHRS and YFSETQ. With 0 bases removed from V and 4 bases from J, the gap between germline ends came to 13 bases. The CDR3 runs to 15 residues. CDR3 DNA sequence: TGCGCCAGCAGCTTGGCGGTAGCAGGGCGAGAGACCCAGTACTTC. Residues: CASSLAVAGRETQYF.

The chain employs TRBV9 and TRBJ2-4; weak D call: TRBD1 (6 bases). V was trimmed by 3 bases and J by 16 bases, leaving 14 bases between them. The CDR3 is made up of 11 amino acids. The V gene's germline CDR1 is SGDLS and CDR2 YYNGEE. The CDR3 sequence: CASSDGQYHYF. In nucleotides, the CDR3 is TGTGCCAGCAGCGACGGACAGTACCACTACTTC.

The chain links TRBV6-6 to TRBJ2-5, with 16 bases fitting TRBD2. The CDR3 consists of 15 residues. With V trimmed by 4 bases and J by 9 bases, 5 bases remained unmatched. CDR1 is MNHNY, CDR2 SVGAGI, per germline (reference sequence). The CDR3 sequence: CASSSVGLAGGSQYF. The CDR3 DNA reads TGTGCCAGCAGTTCAGTGGGACTAGCGGGAGGGTCCCAGTACTTC.

The gene calls are TRBV2 and TRBJ1-5, with TRBD1 matching over 9 bases. The CDR3 contains 14 residues. V was clipped by 6 bases and J by 4 bases; unmatched bases: 4. Looked up from germline, CDR1 is SNHLY and CDR2 is FYNNEI. DNA of the CDR3: TGTGCCAGCAGCGGGACAGGGAGAAATCAGCCCCAGCATTTT. As protein: CASSGTGRNQPQHF.

The chain joins TRBV7-6 to TRBJ2-3; D is tentatively TRBD1 or TRBD2 (5 bases each). The CDR3 is 16 amino acids. Trimming removed 3 bases from V and 2 bases from J, with 15 bases in between. Germline CDR1 reads SGHVS; CDR2 reads FNYEAQ. CDR3 amino acids: CASSLGLGLNTDTQYF. CDR3 DNA: TGTGCCAGCAGCTTGGGGCTAGGACTGAACACAGATACGCAGTATTTT.

This sequence joins TRBV9 and TRBJ2-7, with 8 bases matching TRBD1. V gave up 2 bases and J gave up 4 bases; unmatched junction bases: 5. The CDR3 totals 14 residues. Germline CDR1 and CDR2: SGDLS and YYNGEE. For the CDR3, the DNA is TGTGCCAGCAGCGTCTATGGACAGGGATACGAGCAGTACTTC. It specifies CASSVYGQGYEQYF. The full variable domain, in which reference TRBV9 and TRBJ2-7 provide the parts outside the CDR3, is DSGVTQTPKHLITATGQRVTLRCSPRSGDLSVYWYQQSLDQGLQFLIQYYNGEERAKGNILERFSAQQFPDLHSELNLSSLELGDSALYFCASSVYGQGYEQYFGPGTRLTVT.

The chain carries TRBV5-4 and TRBJ2-1; tentative D call: TRBD2 (5 bases). Trimming removed 1 base at V and 3 bases at J, with 8 bases between. The CDR3 extends over 14 amino acids. Looked up from germline, CDR1 is SGHNT and CDR2 is YYREEE (reference sequence). The CDR3 here is CASSLYGNYNEQFF. CDR3 DNA: TGTGCCAGCAGCTTGTACGGGAACTACAATGAGCAGTTCTTC.

The chain links TRBV10-2 to TRBJ2-7; 12 nucleotides align to TRBD2. CDR1 and CDR2 from the germline V gene are WSHSY and SAAADI. The ends lost 6 bases at V and 0 bases at J; junction bases unmatched: 9. The CDR3 sequence is 17 residues long. The CDR3: CASSYGLAGTGSYEQYF. CDR3 in DNA: TGCGCCAGCAGCTATGGACTAGCGGGAACAGGCTCCTACGAGCAGTACTTC.

The rearrangement joins TRBV5-1 to TRBJ1-2; TRBD1 aligns across 10 bases. The CDR3 spans 15 residues. V shed 0 bases and J 8 bases; nucleotides not matched to a gene: 7. Germline V lookup: CDR1 SGHRS, CDR2 YFSETQ. CDR3 in DNA: TGCGCCAGCAGCTTGGCCATGGGGACAGGGGACGGCTACACCTTC. It specifies CASSLAMGTGDGYTF.